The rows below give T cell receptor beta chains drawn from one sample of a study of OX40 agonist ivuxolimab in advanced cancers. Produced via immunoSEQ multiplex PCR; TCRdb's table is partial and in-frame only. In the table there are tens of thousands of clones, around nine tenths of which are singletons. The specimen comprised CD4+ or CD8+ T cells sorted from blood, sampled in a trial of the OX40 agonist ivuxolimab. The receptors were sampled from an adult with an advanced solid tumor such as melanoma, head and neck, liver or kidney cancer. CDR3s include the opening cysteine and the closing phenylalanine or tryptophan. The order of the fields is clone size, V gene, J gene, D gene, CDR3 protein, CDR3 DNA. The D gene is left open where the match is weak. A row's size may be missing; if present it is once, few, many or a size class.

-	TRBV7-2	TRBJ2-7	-	CASSADYEQYF	TGTGCCAGCAGCGCCGACTACGAGCAGTACTTC
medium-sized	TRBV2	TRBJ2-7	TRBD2	CASSDVTSMSYEQYF	TGTGCCAGCAGCGACGTGACTAGCATGTCCTACGAGCAGTACTTC
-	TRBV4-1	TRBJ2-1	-	CASSQAPGLTEQFF	TGCGCCAGCAGCCAGGCCCCCGGACTAACTGAGCAGTTCTTC
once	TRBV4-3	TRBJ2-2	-	CASSQDPGHLANTGELFF	TGCGCCAGCAGCCAAGATCCAGGACACCTAGCGAACACCGGGGAGCTGTTTTTT
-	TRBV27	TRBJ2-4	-	CASSSPPRLLNIQYF	TGTGCCAGCAGCTCCCCCCCCCGACTCTTAAACATTCAGTACTTC
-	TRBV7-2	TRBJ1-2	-	CASSFPGYGYTF	TGTGCCAGCAGCTTTCCGGGCTATGGCTACACCTTC
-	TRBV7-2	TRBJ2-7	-	CASSHSYEQYF	TGTGCCAGCAGCCACTCCTACGAGCAGTACTTC
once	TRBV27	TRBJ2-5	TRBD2	CASSFRTSGRRYQETQYF	TGTGCCAGCAGTTTCCGTACTAGCGGGAGGCGGTACCAAGAGACCCAGTACTTC
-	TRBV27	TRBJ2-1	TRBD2	CASSRGTSAYNEQFF	TGTGCCAGCAGTCGAGGGACTAGCGCGTACAATGAGCAGTTCTTC
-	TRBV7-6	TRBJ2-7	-	CASSLRTGSYEQYF	TGTGCCAGCAGCCTTAGAACAGGGTCCTACGAGCAGTACTTC
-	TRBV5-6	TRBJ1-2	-	CASSQDRGRDGYTF	TGTGCCAGCAGCCAAGACCGGGGAAGGGATGGCTACACCTTC
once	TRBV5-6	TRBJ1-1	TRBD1	CASSSGGTANTEAFF	TGTGCCAGCAGCTCTGGCGGGACAGCGAACACTGAAGCTTTCTTT
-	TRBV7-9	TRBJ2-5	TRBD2	CASSPGTSGRETQYF	TGTGCCAGCAGCCCCGGGACTAGCGGGAGAGAGACCCAGTACTTC
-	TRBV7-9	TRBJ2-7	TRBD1	CASSAGTDGYEQYF	TGTGCCAGCAGCGCCGGGACAGACGGCTACGAGCAGTACTTC
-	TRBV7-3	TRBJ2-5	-	CASSLGMGARETQYF	TGTGCCAGCAGCTTAGGAATGGGGGCGAGGGAGACCCAGTACTTC
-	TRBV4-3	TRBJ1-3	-	CASSQDSGSPGSGNTIYF	TGCGCCAGCAGCCAAGATTCGGGTAGCCCCGGGTCTGGAAACACCATATATTTT
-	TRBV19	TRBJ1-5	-	CASSIGDSNQPQHF	TGTGCCAGTAGTATAGGGGATAGCAATCAGCCCCAGCATTTT
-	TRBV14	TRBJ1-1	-	CASSNLRYTEAFF	TGTGCCAGCAGCAACCTACGGTACACTGAAGCTTTCTTT
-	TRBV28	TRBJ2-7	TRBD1	CASLGQGSYEQYF	TGTGCCAGCCTAGGACAGGGGAGTTACGAGCAGTACTTC
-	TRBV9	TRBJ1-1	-	CASSVEGNTEAFF	TGTGCCAGCAGCGTAGAAGGGAACACTGAAGCTTTCTTT
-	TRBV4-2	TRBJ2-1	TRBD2	CASSLRLAGGPLGYNEQFF	TGTGCCAGCAGCCTCCGACTAGCGGGGGGGCCGCTGGGGTACAATGAGCAGTTCTTC
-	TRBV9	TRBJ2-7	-	CASSVAAARLHEQYF	TGTGCCAGCAGCGTAGCGGCAGCGCGCCTCCACGAGCAGTACTTC
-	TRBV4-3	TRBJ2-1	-	CASSQDRDHTSNEQFF	TGCGCCAGCAGCCAGGACCGGGACCACACTAGCAATGAGCAGTTCTTC
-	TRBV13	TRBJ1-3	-	CASSSPPRGYNTIYF	TGTGCCAGCAGCTCACCCCCGCGGGGTTACAACACCATATATTTT
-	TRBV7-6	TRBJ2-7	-	CASSSYGPSYEQYF	TGTGCCAGCAGCTCCTACGGACCTTCCTACGAGCAGTACTTC
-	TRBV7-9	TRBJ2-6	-	CASSLSGTPFSGANVLTF	TGTGCCAGCAGCTTAAGTGGGACACCATTTTCTGGGGCCAACGTCCTGACTTTC
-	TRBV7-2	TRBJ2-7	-	CASKEGSGYEQYF	TGTGCCAGCAAAGAGGGTTCGGGGTACGAGCAGTACTTC
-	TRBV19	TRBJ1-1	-	CASSPGAGWGTEAFF	TGTGCCAGTAGTCCAGGAGCGGGGTGGGGCACTGAAGCTTTCTTT
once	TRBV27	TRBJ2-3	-	CASSFVRTLEQDTQYF	TGTGCCAGCAGTTTTGTTCGGACTCTAGAGCAAGATACGCAGTATTTT
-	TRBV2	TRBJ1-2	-	CANKGRVDYGYTF	TGTGCCAACAAGGGCAGGGTGGACTATGGCTACACCTTC
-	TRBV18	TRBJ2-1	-	CASSPQSRNNEQFF	TGTGCCAGCTCACCACAATCTAGAAACAATGAGCAGTTCTTC
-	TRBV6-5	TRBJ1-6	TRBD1	CASSLDRQGDSPLHF	TGTGCCAGCAGCCTCGACCGACAGGGAGATTCACCCCTCCACTTT
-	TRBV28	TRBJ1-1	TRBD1	CASSFPQTGGPDTEAFF	TGTGCCAGCAGTTTTCCCCAGACAGGGGGCCCGGACACTGAAGCTTTCTTT
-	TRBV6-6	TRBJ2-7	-	CASSYGRGPDEQYF	TGTGCCAGCAGTTACGGTCGAGGGCCGGACGAGCAGTACTTC
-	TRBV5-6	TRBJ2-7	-	CASSLVPSEQYF	TGTGCCAGCAGCTTGGTTCCATCCGAGCAGTACTTC
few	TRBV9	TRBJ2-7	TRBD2	CASSVAAGESDEQYF	TGTGCCAGCAGCGTAGCAGCGGGAGAAAGCGACGAGCAGTACTTC
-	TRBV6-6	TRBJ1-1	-	CASRRGDPRGTEAFF	TGTGCCAGCAGACGCGGGGACCCTAGGGGCACTGAAGCTTTCTTT
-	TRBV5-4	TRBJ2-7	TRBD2	CASSSGTSGTYEQYF	TGTGCCAGCAGCTCCGGGACTAGCGGGACCTACGAGCAGTACTTC
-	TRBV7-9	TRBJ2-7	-	CASSLSFSSYEQYF	TGTGCCAGCAGCTTATCATTTAGCTCCTACGAGCAGTACTTC
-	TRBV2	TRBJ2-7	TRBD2	CASSKSGGAFYEQYF	TGTGCCAGCAGTAAAAGCGGGGGGGCTTTCTACGAGCAGTACTTC
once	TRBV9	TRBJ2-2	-	CASSLDSGELFF	TGTGCCAGCAGCCTCGACTCCGGGGAGCTGTTTTTT
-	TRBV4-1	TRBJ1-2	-	CASSQEYPNYGYTF	TGCGCCAGCAGCCAAGAGTACCCTAACTATGGCTACACCTTC
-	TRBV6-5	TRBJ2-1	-	CASSYSIQPTYNEQFF	TGTGCCAGCAGTTACTCGATACAGCCTACATACAATGAGCAGTTCTTC
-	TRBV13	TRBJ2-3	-	CASSAQTDTQYF	TGTGCCAGCAGCGCCCAAACAGATACGCAGTATTTT
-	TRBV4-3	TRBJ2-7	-	CASSQSLGRVQEQYF	TGCGCCAGCAGCCAGTCCCTGGGACGCGTACAGGAGCAGTACTTC
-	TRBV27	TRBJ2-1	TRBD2	CASSHLSPSGAHGDEQFF	TGTGCCAGCAGCCACTTATCCCCTAGCGGTGCTCATGGAGATGAGCAGTTCTTC
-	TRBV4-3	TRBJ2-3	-	CASSQDLWGEADTQYF	TGCGCCAGCAGCCAAGATCTTTGGGGGGAAGCAGATACGCAGTATTTT
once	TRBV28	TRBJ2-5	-	CASSSSLTGSLQETQYF	TGTGCCAGCAGTTCATCCCTGACAGGATCCCTACAAGAGACCCAGTACTTC
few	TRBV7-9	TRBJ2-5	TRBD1	CASRGQEETQYF	TGTGCCAGCAGGGGACAGGAAGAGACCCAGTACTTC